A single sample is the source of the 25 T cell receptor beta chains below, sequenced in a study of response to subunit inactivated influenza vaccine. TCRdb redid the calling of the RT-PCR reads with MiXCR, one entry per CDR3 protein. The data hold about 780,000 distinct CDR3 sequences, with around a sixth observed a single time. Specimen: PBMCs from blood, collected around 5 days after vaccination. All receptors derive from a man in his fifties or sixties who received an inactivated influenza vaccine.

The table lists this clonotype with a few counts. The gene calls are TRBV4-2 and TRBJ2-7; 11 bases are shared with TRBD2. Germline CDR1 is LGHNA and CDR2 is YNFKEQ. The CDR3 contains 15 residues. J was trimmed by 3 bases and V by 2 bases; bases with no gene match: 3. CDR3: CASSQLTSGGYEQYF. Written as DNA, the CDR3 is TGTGCCAGCAGCCAACTAACTAGCGGGGGCTACGAGCAGTACTTC.

V usage is TRBV20-1 and J usage is TRBJ2-1, with D uncertain. The length of the CDR3 is 14 residues. CDR1 is DFQATT, CDR2 SNEGSKA, per germline (reference sequence). V was pared by 4 bases and J by 2 bases, with 12 bases between. CDR3 DNA: TGCAGTGCTACCCTTCCCGAGACCTACAATGAGCAGTTCTTC. Translated: CSATLPETYNEQFF.

The V and J genes are TRBV12-3 or TRBV12-4 and TRBJ2-1; 7 nucleotides line up with TRBD1. CDR3 length equals 16 residues. J was trimmed by 5 bases and V by 6 bases; bases with no gene match: 13. The CDR3 spells CASSRSTGLGNNEQFF. The DNA for the CDR3 is TGTGCCAGCAGCCGATCGACAGGGTTGGGGAACAATGAGCAGTTCTTC.

The CDR3 loop is CASSRTSGRTFYNEQFF. CDR3 DNA: TGTGCCAGCAGTCGGACTAGCGGGAGGACGTTCTACAATGAGCAGTTCTTC. This chain connects TRBV2 to TRBJ2-1; 14 bases fit TRBD2. The CDR3 runs to 17 residues. CDR1 is SNHLY and CDR2 is FYNNEI in the germline V gene. The trim removed 5 bases at V and 3 bases at J, leaving 6 bases unmatched.

This clonotype occurred many times. V is TRBV15 and J is TRBJ2-7; maybe TRBD2 (5 bases). The CDR3 extends over 16 amino acids. The V gene lost 1 base and the J gene lost 0 bases, with 13 bases spanning the gap. Germline values: CDR1 LNHNV, CDR2 YYDKDF (reference sequence). The CDR3 reads CATSRAIVGSSYEQYF. CDR3 bases: TGTGCCACCAGCAGAGCCATAGTGGGGAGCTCCTACGAGCAGTACTTC.

This clonotype was observed a handful of times. The chain has TRBV30 and TRBJ1-2; TRBD1 might be the D (5 bases). Per the germline V gene, CDR1 is GTSNPN and CDR2 is SVGIG (reference sequence). Trimming pared 3 bases from V and 4 bases from J, leaving 12 bases between. This CDR3 spans 13 amino acids. In DNA, the CDR3 is TGTGCCTGGAGCACCGGGGGGGGCTATGGCTACACCTTC. It yields the protein CAWSTGGGYGYTF. Full variable domain (missing parts from reference TRBV30 and TRBJ1-2): SQTIHQWPATLVQPVGSPLSLECTVEGTSNPNLYWYRQAAGRGLQLLFYSVGIGQISSEVPQNLSASRPQDRQFILSSKKLLLSDSGFYLCAWSTGGGYGYTFGSGTRLTVV.

J is TRBJ2-1 and V is TRBV3-1; TRBD1 aligns across 8 bases. Germline V gives CDR1 LGHDT, CDR2 YNNKEL (reference sequence). With V trimmed by 1 base and J by 13 bases, 9 bases remained unmatched. The CDR3 contains 14 residues. The CDR3 DNA sequence: TGTGCCAGCAGCCAAGGTACAGGGGGTTCGTATCAGTTCTTC. Protein sequence: CASSQGTGGSYQFF.

This clonotype was seen a handful of times. This chain links TRBV20-1 with TRBJ2-1; D may be TRBD2 (5 bases). Germline CDR1 DFQATT, CDR2 SNEGSKA (reference sequence). V was trimmed by 3 bases and J by 7 bases, leaving 16 bases between them. The CDR3 spans 14 residues. The CDR3: CSASSGSSLNEQFF. The CDR3 region has the DNA TGCAGTGCTAGTTCTGGGAGTTCTCTGAATGAGCAGTTCTTC.

This clonotype has at least ten counts. The CDR3 spells CAISERGGHLPLSSYNEQFF. In DNA, the CDR3 is TGTGCCATCAGTGAGAGGGGCGGCCATCTACCCTTGAGCTCCTACAATGAGCAGTTCTTC. The chain uses TRBV10-3 and TRBJ2-1; TRBD1 might be the D (5 bases). The ends were cut back, 2 bases at V and 0 bases at J, with 23 bases in the middle. The CDR3 extends over 20 amino acids. Per germline, CDR1 ENHRY and CDR2 SYGVKD.

In this sample, this clonotype turned up a few times. V and J are TRBV7-2 and TRBJ1-2, with D possibly being TRBD1 (6 bases). Germline CDR1 and CDR2: SGHTA and FQGNSA. The CDR3 is 13 residues long. Trimming stripped 5 bases from V and 1 base from J, with 8 bases between. CDR3 protein: CASSRDINYGYTF. The CDR3 DNA sequence: TGTGCCAGCAGCAGGGACATTAACTATGGCTACACCTTC.

This clonotype was seen more than once but under ten times. This chain connects TRBV4-2 to TRBJ2-7, with 10 nucleotides matching TRBD2. Germline V lookup: CDR1 LGHNA, CDR2 YNFKEQ. This CDR3 is 16 amino acids long. J lost 5 bases, V lost 0 bases, and 7 bases had no gene match. The CDR3 sequence: CASSQDLSGRIHEQYF. The CDR3 nucleotides read TGTGCCAGCAGCCAAGATCTTAGCGGGAGGATCCACGAGCAGTACTTC.

The V gene is TRBV20-1, the J gene TRBJ2-3, with D unresolved. The length of the CDR3 is 13 residues. Trimming cost V 3 bases and J 2 bases, with 9 bases left between them. CDR1 and CDR2 (germline): DFQATT, SNEGSKA (reference sequence). The chain's CDR3 is CSAREQYTDTQYF. DNA of the CDR3: TGCAGTGCTAGGGAGCAGTACACAGATACGCAGTATTTT.

This clonotype has more than one count but fewer than ten. The chain has TRBV27 and TRBJ2-1; TRBD2 matches at 9 bases. The CDR3 consists of 16 residues. Germline assignment: CDR1 MNHEY and CDR2 SMNVEV (reference sequence). The trim removed 4 bases at V and 7 bases at J, leaving 11 bases unmatched. The CDR3 protein is CASSSVAGAGVNEQFF. The CDR3, as DNA: TGTGCCAGCAGTTCCGTAGCGGGAGCCGGGGTGAATGAGCAGTTCTTC.

The rearrangement links TRBV28 to TRBJ2-7, with no clear D. V was clipped by 8 bases and J by 2 bases, with 10 bases between them. Germline V gene lookup returns CDR1 MDHEN and CDR2 SYDVKM. The CDR3 loop spans 12 amino acids. In nucleotides, the CDR3 is TGTGCCAGCCTACGCGGTGCCTACGAGCAGTACTTC. As protein: CASLRGAYEQYF.

This rearrangement joins TRBV4-3 to TRBJ2-1; 9 nucleotides match TRBD2. The CDR3 length is 16 residues. CDR1 and CDR2 (germline): LGHNA, YSLEER. Unmatched junction bases numbered 4, after V lost 0 bases and J lost 4 bases. The CDR3 loop is CASSQDRLAAYNEQFF. The CDR3 DNA follows: TGCGCCAGCAGCCAAGATCGACTAGCGGCTTACAATGAGCAGTTCTTC.

This clonotype was detected many times. The chain couples TRBV9 to TRBJ2-7; TRBD2 agrees at 13 bases. The trim removed 0 bases at V and 9 bases at J, leaving 6 bases unmatched. CDR1 is SGDLS, CDR2 YYNGEE, per germline. The CDR3 contains 15 residues. The CDR3 reads CASSVDGTSGNWQYF. In nucleotides, the CDR3 is TGTGCCAGCAGCGTAGATGGGACTAGCGGGAATTGGCAGTACTTC.

The V gene is TRBV28, the J gene TRBJ2-3; possible D gene TRBD2, 6 bases. Germline CDR1 and CDR2: MDHEN and SYDVKM. The length of the CDR3 is 17 residues. V was clipped by 4 bases and J by 0 bases, with 17 bases between them. The CDR3 region has the DNA TGTGCCAGCAGTTACGTACAAGCGGGTTATAGCACAGATACGCAGTATTTT. Translated: CASSYVQAGYSTDTQYF.

The chain links TRBV7-2 to TRBJ2-5; 10 nucleotides line up with TRBD1. The CDR3 loop spans 16 amino acids. V lost 3 bases, J lost 4 bases, and 8 bases stayed unmatched. The germline V gene encodes CDR1 SGHTA and CDR2 FQGNSA. DNA for the CDR3: TGTGCCAGCAGCTTTCGGGACAGGGGCCAGACAGAGACCCAGTACTTC. Translating gives CASSFRDRGQTETQYF.

The table lists this clonotype with many counts. The chain has TRBV15 and TRBJ2-7; unclear D gene. Germline values: CDR1 LNHNV, CDR2 YYDKDF (reference sequence). The CDR3 sequence is 13 residues long. V dropped 4 bases and J dropped 4 bases, with 11 bases sitting between them. The CDR3: CATSIETSYEQYF. As DNA, the CDR3 is TGTGCCACCAGCATCGAGACATCGTACGAGCAGTACTTC.

This clonotype was detected a few times. The V gene is TRBV20-1, the J gene TRBJ2-7; a weak D match, TRBD1 (5 bases). In germline, CDR1 is DFQATT, CDR2 SNEGSKA (reference sequence). The germline V and J ends were trimmed by 3 bases and 3 bases, with 12 bases remaining between them. This CDR3 comprises 13 residues. CDR3 region: CSASTTGGYEQYF. CDR3 DNA: TGCAGTGCTAGTACCACAGGCGGCTACGAGCAGTACTTC.

The J gene is TRBJ2-3, the V gene TRBV29-1; 12 nucleotides agree with TRBD2. This CDR3 contains 17 residues. CDR1 is SQVTM and CDR2 is ANQGSEA in the germline V gene. Trimming cost V 5 bases and J 2 bases; bases outside gene matches: 11. CDR3 nucleotides: TGCAGCGTTAAGGTCCTAGCGGGAGGGCCGGTCACAGATACGCAGTATTTT. Its translation: CSVKVLAGGPVTDTQYF.

The chain has TRBV29-1 and TRBJ2-7, with 12 bases identical to TRBD2. V was clipped by 3 bases and J by 5 bases; unmatched bases: 5. The germline V gene encodes CDR1 SQVTM and CDR2 ANQGSEA. The CDR3 spans 14 residues. This CDR3 reads CSVDGLAGPHEQYF. The DNA of the CDR3 is TGCAGCGTTGACGGACTAGCGGGACCCCACGAGCAGTACTTC.

V gene TRBV4-1 combines with J gene TRBJ2-2, with D hard to call. The CDR3 is made up of 16 amino acids. V lost 1 base, J lost 1 base, and 10 bases lay in between. Germline assignment: CDR1 MGHRA and CDR2 YSYEKL. The CDR3, as DNA: TGCGCCAGCAGCCAAGGGGTAGGCAGGAACACCGGGGAGCTGTTTTTT. As protein: CASSQGVGRNTGELFF.

This chain uses TRBV11-2 with TRBJ2-7, with D unresolved. There are 15 residues in the CDR3. CDR1 SGHAT and CDR2 FQNNGV come from the germline V gene. V lost 1 base and J lost 3, with 13 bases in between. The CDR3 sequence is CASSLVFGPYYEQYF. The CDR3 bases are TGTGCCAGCAGCTTAGTCTTCGGACCATACTACGAGCAGTACTTC.

The chain carries TRBV29-1 and TRBJ2-3; no clear D gene. The CDR3 has 16 amino acids. Trimming stripped 2 bases from V and 4 bases from J, with 19 bases between. Looked up from germline, CDR1 is SQVTM and CDR2 is ANQGSEA. CDR3 in amino acids: CSVELPGPIWADTQYF. CDR3 coding DNA: TGCAGCGTTGAACTACCTGGACCCATTTGGGCAGATACGCAGTATTTT.